The 15 T cell receptor beta chains listed next were all sequenced from one sample in a study of cytomegalovirus exposure and HLA in healthy donors. PCR involved 60 Vbeta and 13 Jbeta primers. TCRdb's copy holds only in-frame clones and misses some; the assay was immunoSEQ multiplex PCR. The profile covers 200,000 to 250,000 clones, with roughly three quarters appearing a single time and approximately 1.5% taken by the ten largest. The material sequenced was PBMCs. These receptor sequences come from a man aged 45 to 65 in good health and CMV-seronegative.

Of note for this clone: One junction end does not reproduce the germline sequence, and a read error may be involved. The CDR3 DNA reads TGTTCCAGCAGCGTGGGACAGGGGGCTCACACTGAAGCTTTCTTT. This encodes CSSSVGQGAHTEAFF. The chain couples TRBV7-9 to TRBJ1-1, with 12 positions matching TRBD1. Looked up from germline, CDR1 is SEHNR and CDR2 is FQNEAQ (reference sequence). The CDR3 covers 15 residues.

J is TRBJ2-1 and V is TRBV9, with 7 bases that match TRBD2. Unmatched junction bases numbered 7, after V lost 2 bases and J lost 8 bases. The CDR3 spans 14 residues. Germline V gene data show CDR1 as SGDLS and CDR2 as YYNGEE. For the CDR3, the DNA is TGTGCCAGCAGCGTTGGCGGGAGTACTCATGAGCAGTTCTTC. Translated, it gives CASSVGGSTHEQFF.

This clone appeared a few times. The CDR3 coding sequence is TGTGCTAGTGGTTTGGTCCCCGGGGGACGAAGCGCTGAAGCTTTCTTT. Translated, it gives CASGLVPGGRSAEAFF. The chain couples TRBV12-5 to TRBJ1-1, with D possibly TRBD1 on 5 matching bases. V was clipped by 0 bases and J by 6 bases, with 17 bases between them. The CDR3 runs 16 residues. Germline loops: CDR1 LGHNT, CDR2 FRNRAP.

This chain joins TRBV4-1 and TRBJ1-5; D ambiguous. This CDR3 has 15 amino acids. Trimming took 1 base from V and 6 from J, leaving 13 bases between them. Germline V gene sequence: CDR1 MGHRA, CDR2 YSYEKL. The chain's CDR3 is CASSQGRTRGQPQHF. The CDR3 DNA reads TGCGCCAGCAGCCAAGGGAGGACCCGGGGTCAGCCCCAGCATTTT.

The chain carries TRBV27 and TRBJ1-1; D is perhaps TRBD1 (5 bases). The CDR3 loop spans 14 amino acids. The V end lost 3 bases, the J end lost 4 bases, and 12 bases lay between the germline ends. Germline CDR1 and CDR2: MNHEY and SMNVEV (reference sequence). Written as DNA, the CDR3 is TGTGCCAGCAGTTTCTCGGGCGGGGCCACTGAAGCTTTCTTT. Amino acids: CASSFSGGATEAFF.

The chain employs TRBV11-2 and TRBJ2-7, with 9 bases identical to TRBD1. The CDR3 loop spans 15 amino acids. V was clipped by 5 bases and J by 5 bases; unmatched bases: 10. In germline, CDR1 is SGHAT, CDR2 FQNNGV. The DNA for the CDR3 is TGTGCCAGCAGCCGGACGGACAGGGGCTTTGACGAGCAGTACTTC. It translates to CASSRTDRGFDEQYF.

The chain couples TRBV4-2 to TRBJ2-1, with 8 bases matching TRBD1. Germline V gene lookup returns CDR1 LGHNA and CDR2 YNFKEQ. The CDR3 is 15 residues long. With V trimmed by 4 bases and J by 1 base, 3 bases remained unmatched. This CDR3 is CASSLDRGSYNEQFF. For the CDR3, the DNA is TGTGCCAGCAGCCTAGACAGGGGTTCCTACAATGAGCAGTTCTTC.

V and J are TRBV9 and TRBJ2-1; maybe TRBD2 (6 bases). CDR1 and CDR2 from the germline V gene are SGDLS and YYNGEE. Deletions cut 0 bases from V and 0 bases from J, with 13 bases between. There are 17 residues in the CDR3. CDR3 in DNA: TGTGCCAGCAGCGTAGACCCTAGCGACAGCTCCTACAATGAGCAGTTCTTC. This gives the protein CASSVDPSDSSYNEQFF.

The genes are TRBV6-5 and TRBJ1-1; D unclear. Germline values: CDR1 MNHEY, CDR2 SVGAGI. The CDR3 spans 11 residues. V was pared by 6 bases and J by 6 bases, with 8 bases between. The CDR3 DNA reads as TGTGCCAGCAGGCACTCGGCTGAAGCTTTCTTT. Its protein is CASRHSAEAFF.

This chain uses TRBV11-3 with TRBJ1-1; 7 nucleotides line up with TRBD1. After removal of 1 base from V and 7 bases from J, the junction contained 12 bases not matched to a gene. Germline V CDR1 and CDR2: SGHNT, YENEEA. This CDR3 has 16 amino acids. CDR3 bases: TGTGCCAGCAGCTTAGCCAACTCGGAGGGGGCGGATGAAGCTTTCTTT. Translating gives CASSLANSEGADEAFF.

The chain couples TRBV30 to TRBJ2-6, with 11 bases fitting TRBD1. Losses at the gene ends were 0 bases for V and 5 bases for J; bases not matched to a gene: 6. Germline V gene lookup returns CDR1 GTSNPN and CDR2 SVGIG (reference sequence). This CDR3 spans 17 amino acids. CDR3 DNA: TGTGCCTGGAGTGTACTGGACAGGGGGCTGTGGGCCAACGTCCTGACTTTC. As protein: CAWSVLDRGLWANVLTF.

The chain employs TRBV6-5 and TRBJ2-7, with TRBD1 matching over 8 bases. Germline trimming cut 7 bases from V and 7 bases from J; bases unmatched to any gene: 12. Germline V lookup: CDR1 MNHEY, CDR2 SVGAGI. The CDR3 loop spans 14 amino acids. CDR3 protein: CASTRDRGRGEQYF. The CDR3 DNA reads as TGTGCCAGCACCCGCGACAGGGGCCGGGGAGAGCAGTACTTC.

This sequence joins TRBV4-2 and TRBJ1-1, with a possible D match to TRBD1 (6 bases). The CDR3 sequence is 14 residues long. Trimming cost V 2 bases and J 1 base, with 8 bases left between them. Germline assignment: CDR1 LGHNA and CDR2 YNFKEQ. The CDR3 DNA sequence: TGTGCCAGCAGCCAATCGGGACAGAACACTGAAGCTTTCTTT. Its translation is CASSQSGQNTEAFF.

The chain has TRBV10-1 and TRBJ2-4; 10 nucleotides agree with TRBD1. Germline assignment: CDR1 WNHNN and CDR2 SYGVQD (reference sequence). Germline trimming cut 7 bases from V and 8 bases from J; bases unmatched to any gene: 8. This CDR3 has 14 residues. The CDR3 nucleotides read TGCGCCAGCACCCAAACCGGGACAGGGGACATTCAGTACTTC. Its protein product is CASTQTGTGDIQYF.

The chain couples TRBV27 to TRBJ2-1; 11 nucleotides match TRBD2. Germline trimming cut 6 bases from V and 5 bases from J; bases unmatched to any gene: 9. This CDR3 is built from 16 residues. CDR1 and CDR2 from the germline V gene are MNHEY and SMNVEV (reference sequence). CDR3 sequence reads: CASRFLTSGIHNEQFF. Here the CDR3 DNA reads TGTGCCAGCAGATTTCTGACTAGCGGGATACACAATGAGCAGTTCTTC.